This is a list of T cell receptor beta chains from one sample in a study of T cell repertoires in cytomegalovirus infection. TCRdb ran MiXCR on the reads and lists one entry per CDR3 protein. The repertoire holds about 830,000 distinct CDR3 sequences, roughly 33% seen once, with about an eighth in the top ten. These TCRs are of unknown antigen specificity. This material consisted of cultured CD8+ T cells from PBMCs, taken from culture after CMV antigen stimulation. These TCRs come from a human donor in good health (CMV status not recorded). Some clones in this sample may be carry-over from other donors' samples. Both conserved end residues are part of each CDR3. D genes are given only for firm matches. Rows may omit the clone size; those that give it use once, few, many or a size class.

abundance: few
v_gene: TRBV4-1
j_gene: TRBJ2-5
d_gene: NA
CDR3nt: TGCGCCAGCAGCCAAGGCAGGGGATCCTACCAAGAGACCCAGTACTTC
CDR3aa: CASSQGRGSYQETQYF

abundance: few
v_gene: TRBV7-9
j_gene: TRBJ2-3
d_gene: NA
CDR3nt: TGTGCCAGCAGCCCCCCATTAGCCATTAAGCTCGGCACAGATACGCAGTATTTT
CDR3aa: CASSPPLAIKLGTDTQYF

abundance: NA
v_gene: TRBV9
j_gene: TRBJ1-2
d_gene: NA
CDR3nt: TGTGCCAGCAGCACCCCCCGGGACTCCCCAGACTATGGCTACACCTTC
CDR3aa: CASSTPRDSPDYGYTF

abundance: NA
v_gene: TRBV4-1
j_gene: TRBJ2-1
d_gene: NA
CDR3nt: TGCGCCAGCAACCAAAAAGTGGCCTACAATGAGCAGTTCTTC
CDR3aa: CASNQKVAYNEQFF

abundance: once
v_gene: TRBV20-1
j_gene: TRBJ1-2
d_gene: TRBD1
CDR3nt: TGCAGTGCTAGTTATGGGACAGGGGTTGGCTACACCTTC
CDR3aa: CSASYGTGVGYTF

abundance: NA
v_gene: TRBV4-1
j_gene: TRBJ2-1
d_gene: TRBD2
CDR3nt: TGCGCCAGCAGGCTCGGGACTAGCGGCTACAATGAGCAGTTCTTC
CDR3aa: CASRLGTSGYNEQFF

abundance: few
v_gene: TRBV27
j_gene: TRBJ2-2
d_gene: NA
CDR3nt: TGTGCCAGCAGTTTACTTAACTCTAGGGGCAGGGGAAACACCGGGGAGCTGTTTTTT
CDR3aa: CASSLLNSRGRGNTGELFF

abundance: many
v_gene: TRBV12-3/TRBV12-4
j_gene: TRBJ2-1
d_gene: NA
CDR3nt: TGTGCCAGCAGGCCCGGAGTGGGGGCCTACAATGAGCAGTTCTTC
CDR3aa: CASRPGVGAYNEQFF

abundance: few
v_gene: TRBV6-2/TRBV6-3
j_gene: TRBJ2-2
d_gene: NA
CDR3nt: TGTGCCAGCAGTTACGTTGGCCAGGTATTTGGCGGGGAGCTGTTTTTT
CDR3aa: CASSYVGQVFGGELFF

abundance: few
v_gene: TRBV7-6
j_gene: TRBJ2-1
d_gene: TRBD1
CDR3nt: TGTGCCAGCAGCTCCAGACAGGGGGCCAACAATGAGCAGTTCTTC
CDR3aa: CASSSRQGANNEQFF

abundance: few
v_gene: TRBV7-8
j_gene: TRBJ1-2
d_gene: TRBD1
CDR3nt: TGTGCCAGCAGCGCCGGGACAGGGTTCGATGGCTACACCTTC
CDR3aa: CASSAGTGFDGYTF

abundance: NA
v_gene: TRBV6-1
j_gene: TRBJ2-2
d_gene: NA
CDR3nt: TGTGCCAGCATAGGGTCGAACACCGGGGAGCTGTTTTTT
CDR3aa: CASIGSNTGELFF

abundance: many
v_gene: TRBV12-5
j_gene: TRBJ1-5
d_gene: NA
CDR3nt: TGTGCTAGTGGTTTGCCTCAAGGCGCCGCGCCCCAGCATTTT
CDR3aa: CASGLPQGAAPQHF

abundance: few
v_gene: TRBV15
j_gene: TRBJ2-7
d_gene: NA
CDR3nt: TGTGCCACCAGCAGAGATAGGGCGGACGCCCTCTTCTCCTACGAGCAGTACTTC
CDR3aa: CATSRDRADALFSYEQYF

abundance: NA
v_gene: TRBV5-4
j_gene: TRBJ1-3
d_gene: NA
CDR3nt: TGTGCCAGCAGCTTTGGCCTGTCGTCTGGAAACACCATATATTTT
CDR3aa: CASSFGLSSGNTIYF

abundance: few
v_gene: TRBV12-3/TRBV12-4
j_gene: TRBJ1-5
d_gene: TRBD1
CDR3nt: TGTGCCAGCAGCCACCCGTGGGACAGACTTAATCAGCCCCAGCATTTT
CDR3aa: CASSHPWDRLNQPQHF

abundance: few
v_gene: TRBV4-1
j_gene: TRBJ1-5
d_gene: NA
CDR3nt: TGCGCCAGCAGCCAAGGGGCCGACCAGCCCCAGCATTTT
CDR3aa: CASSQGADQPQHF

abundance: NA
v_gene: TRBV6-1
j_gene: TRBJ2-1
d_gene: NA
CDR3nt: TGTGCCAGCAGTCCCACCACCGGGGCTTACAATGAGCAGTTCTTC
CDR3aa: CASSPTTGAYNEQFF

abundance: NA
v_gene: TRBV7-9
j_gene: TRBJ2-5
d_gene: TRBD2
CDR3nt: TGTGCCAGCAGCTCCAACTATGGGGGGGGGCAAGAGACCCAGTACTTC
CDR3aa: CASSSNYGGGQETQYF

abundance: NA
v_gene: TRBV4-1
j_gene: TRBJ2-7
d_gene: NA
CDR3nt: TGCGCCAGCAGCCACCTGGACAGCTACGAGCAGTACTTC
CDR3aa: CASSHLDSYEQYF

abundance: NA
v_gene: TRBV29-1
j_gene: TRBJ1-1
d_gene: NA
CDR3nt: TGCAGCGTTGTGGGGACGGACTCTACTGAAGCTTTCTTT
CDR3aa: CSVVGTDSTEAFF

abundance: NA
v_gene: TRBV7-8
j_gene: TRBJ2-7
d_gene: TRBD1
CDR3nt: TGTGCCAGCAGCTTCCCGCGGGACAGGACGCTATCCTACGAGCAGTACTTC
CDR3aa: CASSFPRDRTLSYEQYF

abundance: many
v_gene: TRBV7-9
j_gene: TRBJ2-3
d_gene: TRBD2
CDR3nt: TGTGCCAGCAGCACCCTACTAGCGGGGGTCAACACAGATACGCAGTATTTT
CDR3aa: CASSTLLAGVNTDTQYF

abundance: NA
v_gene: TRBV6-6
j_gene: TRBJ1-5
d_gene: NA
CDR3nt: TGTGCCAGCAGTTACTCGGGGGACAATAGCAATCAGCCCCAGCATTTT
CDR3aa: CASSYSGDNSNQPQHF

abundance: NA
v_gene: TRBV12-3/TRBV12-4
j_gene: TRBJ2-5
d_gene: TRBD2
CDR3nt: TGTGCCAGCAGTCCCCCAACGGGGGGGCCAGAGACCCAGTACTTC
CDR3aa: CASSPPTGGPETQYF

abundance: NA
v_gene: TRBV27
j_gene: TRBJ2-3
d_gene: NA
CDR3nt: TGTGCCACTCGGTTCGTTCCCACAGATACGCAGTATTTT
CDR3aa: CATRFVPTDTQYF

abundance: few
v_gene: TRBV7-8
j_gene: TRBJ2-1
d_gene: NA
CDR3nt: TGTGCCAGCAGCCCCTATGAGGGGGGCTACAATGAGCAGTTCTTC
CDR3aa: CASSPYEGGYNEQFF

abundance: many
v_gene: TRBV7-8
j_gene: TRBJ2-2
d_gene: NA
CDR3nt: TGTGCCAGCACCGAAGACCTTGGGGAGCTGTTTTTT
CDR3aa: CASTEDLGELFF

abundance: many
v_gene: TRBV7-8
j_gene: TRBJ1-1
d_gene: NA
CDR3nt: TGTGCCAGCAGCTTTGGGCCCGGGACTGAAGCTTTCTTT
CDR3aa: CASSFGPGTEAFF

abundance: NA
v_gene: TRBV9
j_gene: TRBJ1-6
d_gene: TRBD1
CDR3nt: TGTGCCAGCAGCGACCGACAGGGTCCACCCCTCCACTTT
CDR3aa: CASSDRQGPPLHF

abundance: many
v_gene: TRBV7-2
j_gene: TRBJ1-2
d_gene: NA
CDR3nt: TGTGCCAGCATAATTACAGGGCCTTGGGGCTACACCTTC
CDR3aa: CASIITGPWGYTF

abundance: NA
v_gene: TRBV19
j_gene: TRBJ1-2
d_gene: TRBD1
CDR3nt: TGTGCCAGTAGTCCTGGGACAGGAGGGTTTGGCTACACCTTC
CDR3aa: CASSPGTGGFGYTF

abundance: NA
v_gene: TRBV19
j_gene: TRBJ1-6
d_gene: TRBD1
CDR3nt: TGTGCCAGTAGTATAGAGGGATGGACAGGGGGGTCACCCCTCCACTTT
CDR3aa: CASSIEGWTGGSPLHF

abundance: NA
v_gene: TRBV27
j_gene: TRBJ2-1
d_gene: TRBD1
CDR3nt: TGTGCCAGCATTCCCCGGGACAGGGTTTCCTACAATGAGCAGTTCTTC
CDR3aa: CASIPRDRVSYNEQFF

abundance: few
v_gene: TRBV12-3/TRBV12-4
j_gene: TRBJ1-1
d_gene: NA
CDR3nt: TGTGCCAGCAGTTTCCCGACAGGAGATAACACTGAAGCTTTCTTT
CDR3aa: CASSFPTGDNTEAFF

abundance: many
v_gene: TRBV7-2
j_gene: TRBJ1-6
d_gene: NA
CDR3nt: TGTGCCAGCAGCTCACACGGGACACCATCCTATAATTCACCCCTCCACTTT
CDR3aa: CASSSHGTPSYNSPLHF

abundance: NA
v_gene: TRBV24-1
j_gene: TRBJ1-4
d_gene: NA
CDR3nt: TGTGCCACCAGTGACCCAGACAGAGTTGAAAAACTGTTTTTT
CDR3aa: CATSDPDRVEKLFF

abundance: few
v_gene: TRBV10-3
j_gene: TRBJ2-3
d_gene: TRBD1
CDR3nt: TGTGCCATCAGGGGGGGACAGGGAACAGATACGCAGTATTTT
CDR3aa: CAIRGGQGTDTQYF

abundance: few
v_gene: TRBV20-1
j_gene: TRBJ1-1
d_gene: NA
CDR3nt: TGCAGTGCTAGAGAGATAGGGAACACTGAAGCTTTCTTT
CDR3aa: CSAREIGNTEAFF

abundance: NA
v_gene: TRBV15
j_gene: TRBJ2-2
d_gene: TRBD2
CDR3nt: TGTGCCACCTGCAGAGCCGGCAACCCGACTGAGGCTAGCGGGGGGTACACCGGGGAGCTGTTTTTT
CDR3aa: CATCRAGNPTEASGGYTGELFF

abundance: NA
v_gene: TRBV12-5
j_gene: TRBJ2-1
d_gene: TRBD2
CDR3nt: TGTGCTAGTGGGGACGGGACTAGCGGGTACAATGAGCAGTTCTTC
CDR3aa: CASGDGTSGYNEQFF